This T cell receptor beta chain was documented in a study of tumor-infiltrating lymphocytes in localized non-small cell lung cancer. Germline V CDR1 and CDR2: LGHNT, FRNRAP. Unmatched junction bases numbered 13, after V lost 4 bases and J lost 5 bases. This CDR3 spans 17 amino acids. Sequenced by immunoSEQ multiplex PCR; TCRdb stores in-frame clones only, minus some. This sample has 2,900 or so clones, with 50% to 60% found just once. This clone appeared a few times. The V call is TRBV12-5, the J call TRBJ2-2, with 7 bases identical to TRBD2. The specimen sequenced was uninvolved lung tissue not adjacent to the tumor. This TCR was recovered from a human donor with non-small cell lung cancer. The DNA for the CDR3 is TGTGCTAGTGGTTGGGCCCTTGGGGAGGGGAGTACCGGGGAGCTGTTTTTT. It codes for CASGWALGEGSTGELFF.